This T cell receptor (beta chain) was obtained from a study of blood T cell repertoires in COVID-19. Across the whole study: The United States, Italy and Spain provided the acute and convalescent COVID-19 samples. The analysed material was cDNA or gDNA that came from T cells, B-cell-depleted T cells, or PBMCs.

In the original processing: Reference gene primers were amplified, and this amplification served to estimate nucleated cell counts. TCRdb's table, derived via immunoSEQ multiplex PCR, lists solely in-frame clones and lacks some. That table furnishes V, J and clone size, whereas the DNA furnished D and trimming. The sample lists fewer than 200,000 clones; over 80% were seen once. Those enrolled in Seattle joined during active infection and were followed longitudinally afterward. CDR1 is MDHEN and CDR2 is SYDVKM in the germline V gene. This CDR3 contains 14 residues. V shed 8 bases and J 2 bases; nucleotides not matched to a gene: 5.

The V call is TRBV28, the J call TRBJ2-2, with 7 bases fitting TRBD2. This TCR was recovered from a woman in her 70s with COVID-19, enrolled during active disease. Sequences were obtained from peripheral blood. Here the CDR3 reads CASGRGINTGELFF. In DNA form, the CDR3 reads TGTGCCAGCGGGAGGGGTATTAACACCGGGGAGCTGTTTTTT.